This entry features one T cell receptor (beta chain) sequence. This entry belongs to a study of T-cell reconstitution after alpha-beta-depleted transplantation in children. For TCRbeta, the library was prepared with unique molecular identifiers. Using its own MiXCR run on the PCR reads, TCRdb lists one record per CDR3 protein. The table records 450,000 to 500,000 distinct CDR3 sequences, around 12% of them present only once. The source of this sequence is a human donor who donated a stem cell graft to a child with combined immunodeficiency. The input for sequencing was PBMCs from the stem cell graft donor, taken from the stem cell graft.

CDR3 nucleotides: TGTGCCAGCAGCTCAGGGCTCCTCGGGACTAGTGTGACAGATACGCAGTATTTT. It codes for CASSSGLLGTSVTDTQYF. The chain couples TRBV5-5 to TRBJ2-3; TRBD2 agrees at 8 bases. CDR1 and CDR2 from the germline V gene are SGHKS and YYEKEE (reference sequence). V lost 3 bases to trimming and J lost 3 bases; unmatched junction nucleotides: 15. This CDR3 is built from 18 residues.